This TCR beta chain was captured by sequencing in a study of blood T cell repertoires in COVID-19. Whole-study context: COVID-19 samples collected from the United States, Italy and Spain covered acute and convalescent phases.

Germline V gene lookup returns CDR1 LNHDA and CDR2 SQIVND (reference sequence). V was pared by 4 bases and J by 5 bases, with 11 bases between. The CDR3 loop spans 13 amino acids. Enrolled during active infection, Seattle patients were then followed longitudinally. Study processing details: Scientists estimated how many nucleated cells there were by amplifying reference gene primers. Data came from immunoSEQ multiplex PCR; TCRdb stores just in-frame clones and leaves some out. V, J and clone size reflect that table, while D and trimming were determined from the DNA. The sample lists 290,000 or so clones, roughly nine tenths occurring once.

This receptor was identified in a woman aged 30 to 39 with COVID-19, enrolled during active disease. The specimen was peripheral blood. The rearrangement joins TRBV19 to TRBJ1-1; no reliable D call. The CDR3 DNA reads TGTGCCAGTAGTAACTTAGAGGGAACTGAAGCTTTCTTT. Protein sequence: CASSNLEGTEAFF.